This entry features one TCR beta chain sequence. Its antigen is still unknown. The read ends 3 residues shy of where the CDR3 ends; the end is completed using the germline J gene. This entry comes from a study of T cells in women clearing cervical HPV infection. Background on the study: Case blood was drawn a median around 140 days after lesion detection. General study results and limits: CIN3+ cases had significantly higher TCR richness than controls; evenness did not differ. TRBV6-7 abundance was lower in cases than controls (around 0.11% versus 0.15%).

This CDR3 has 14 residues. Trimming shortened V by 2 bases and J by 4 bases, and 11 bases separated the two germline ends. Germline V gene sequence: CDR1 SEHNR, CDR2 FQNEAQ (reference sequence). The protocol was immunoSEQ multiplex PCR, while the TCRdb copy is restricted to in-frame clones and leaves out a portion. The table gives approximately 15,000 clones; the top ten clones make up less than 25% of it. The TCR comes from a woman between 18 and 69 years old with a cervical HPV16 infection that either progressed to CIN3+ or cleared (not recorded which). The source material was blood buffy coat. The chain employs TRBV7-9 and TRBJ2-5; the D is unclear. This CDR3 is CASSLKILSETQYF. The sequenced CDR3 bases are TGTGCCAGCAGCTTAAAAATCCTCTCAGAGACC.